The 9 T cell receptor beta chains listed next were all sequenced from one sample in a study of shared clonotypes between healthy human individuals. TCRdb's table, derived via immunoSEQ multiplex PCR, lists solely in-frame clones and lacks some. The repertoire consists of 2,500,000 or so clones, with approximately 93% occurring once and the leading ten covering around 0.37%. The sequenced sample consisted of naive CD4+ T cells from PBMCs. The subset: CD45RA+ positively selected. Receptor source: a man between 18 and 35 years old in good health. Some clones in this sample may be carry-over from other donors' samples.

CDR3 DNA sequence: TGCGCCACCCCCCGGGACAGGGGACGGAATGAGCAGTTCTTC. It codes for CATPRDRGRNEQFF. The rearrangement joins TRBV10-1 to TRBJ2-1; 10 bases fit TRBD1. The CDR3 spans 14 residues. The junction had 10 bases not matched to a gene; V was cut back by 10 bases and J by 7 bases. Germline assignment: CDR1 WNHNN and CDR2 SYGVQD (reference sequence).

The gene calls are TRBV6-6 and TRBJ1-2; no definite D call. CDR3 length: 11 residues. V gave up 5 bases and J gave up 8 bases, with 9 bases separating them. CDR1 and CDR2 from the germline V gene are MNHNY and SVGAGI (reference sequence). The CDR3 region is CASSPGLGYTF. As DNA, the CDR3 is TGTGCCAGCAGTCCCGGGTTGGGCTACACCTTC.

The sample holds one count of this clone. V and J are TRBV28 and TRBJ2-3, with 14 bases that match TRBD2. The CDR3 is 15 residues long. V dropped 6 bases and J dropped 4; count of bases not matched to a gene: 3. Germline CDR1 and CDR2: MDHEN and SYDVKM. The DNA of the CDR3 is TGTGCCAGCAGGGGACTAGCGGGAGTTGCAGATACGCAGTATTTT. Protein sequence: CASRGLAGVADTQYF.

V and J are TRBV14 and TRBJ2-2; 7 bases agree with TRBD2. Per the germline V gene, CDR1 is SGHDN and CDR2 is FVKESK. CDR3 length: 16 amino acids. Trimming took 3 bases from V and 5 from J; bases not matched to a gene: 9. The CDR3 here is CASSHSGTISTGELFF. In nucleotides, the CDR3 is TGTGCCAGCAGCCACTCCGGGACTATTTCTACCGGGGAGCTGTTTTTT. Based on the CDR3 plus reference TRBV14 and TRBJ2-2, the full variable domain is EAGVTQFPSHSVIEKGQTVTLRCDPISGHDNLYWYRRVMGKEIKFLLHFVKESKQDESGMPNNRFLAERTGGTYSTLKVQPAELEDSGVYFCASSHSGTISTGELFFGEGSRLTVL.

Concerning this clone itself: Other DNA variants within this sample encode the same CDR3. The V and J genes are TRBV11-3 and TRBJ2-5; no reliable D call. Per germline, CDR1 SGHNT and CDR2 YENEEA. Deletions cut 1 base from V and 5 bases from J, with 2 bases between. The CDR3 is made up of 11 amino acids. CDR3 sequence reads: CASSLGETQYF. The CDR3 DNA reads TGTGCCAGCAGCTTAGGCGAGACCCAGTACTTC.

The V and J genes are TRBV9 and TRBJ2-2; D is ambiguous. The CDR3 loop spans 15 amino acids. The germline gives CDR1 SGDLS, CDR2 YYNGEE. Trimming pared 0 bases from V and 0 bases from J, leaving 6 bases between. The CDR3 is CASSVALSNTGELFF. The CDR3 bases are TGTGCCAGCAGCGTAGCCCTATCGAACACCGGGGAGCTGTTTTTT.

The chain has TRBV2 and TRBJ2-5; TRBD2 might be the D (7 bases). The CDR3 covers 15 residues. Germline V gives CDR1 SNHLY, CDR2 FYNNEI. V was trimmed by 7 bases and J by 2 bases, leaving 17 bases between them. The CDR3 bases are TGTGCCAGCAAGAGGTTGGGGGGGGCACAAGAGACCCAGTACTTC. Protein product: CASKRLGGAQETQYF.

The V and J genes are TRBV28 and TRBJ1-2; TRBD1 is a possible D gene (5 bases). Germline CDR1 reads MDHEN; CDR2 reads SYDVKM. This CDR3 is built from 11 residues. V lost 7 bases and J lost 13, with 16 bases in between. CDR3 in DNA: TGTGCCAGCACCCAGGGTCGATCGGCCACCTTC. Encoded protein: CASTQGRSATF.

This clone was counted a single time. The chain combines TRBV5-1 with TRBJ1-1; TRBD1 agrees at 8 bases. V lost 5 bases to trimming and J lost 5 bases; unmatched junction nucleotides: 8. This CDR3 has 14 amino acids. Germline CDR1 reads SGHRS; CDR2 reads YFSETQ. In DNA form, the CDR3 reads TGCGCCAGCAGGTCCGGACAGGGAATAACTGAAGCTTTCTTT. This gives the protein CASRSGQGITEAFF.